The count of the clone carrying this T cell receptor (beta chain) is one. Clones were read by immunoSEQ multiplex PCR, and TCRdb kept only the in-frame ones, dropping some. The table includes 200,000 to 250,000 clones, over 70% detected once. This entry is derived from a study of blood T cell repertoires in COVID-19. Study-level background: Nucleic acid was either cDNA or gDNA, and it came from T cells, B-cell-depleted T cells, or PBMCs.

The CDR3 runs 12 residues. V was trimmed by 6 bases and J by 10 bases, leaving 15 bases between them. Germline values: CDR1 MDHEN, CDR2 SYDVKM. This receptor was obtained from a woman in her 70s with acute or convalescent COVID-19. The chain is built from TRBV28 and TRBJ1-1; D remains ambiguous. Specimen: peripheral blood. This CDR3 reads CASRTLNQRAFF. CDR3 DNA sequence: TGTGCCAGCAGGACTTTAAACCAACGAGCTTTCTTT.